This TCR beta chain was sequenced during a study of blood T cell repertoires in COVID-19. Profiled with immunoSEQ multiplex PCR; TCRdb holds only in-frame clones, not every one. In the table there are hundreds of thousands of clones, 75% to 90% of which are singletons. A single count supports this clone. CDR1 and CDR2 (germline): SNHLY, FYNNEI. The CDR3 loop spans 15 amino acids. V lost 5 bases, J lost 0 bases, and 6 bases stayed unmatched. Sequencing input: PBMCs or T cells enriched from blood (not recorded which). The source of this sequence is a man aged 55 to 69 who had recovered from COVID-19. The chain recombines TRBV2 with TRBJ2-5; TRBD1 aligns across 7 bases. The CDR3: CASSWAGGYQETQYF. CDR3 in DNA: TGTGCCAGCAGTTGGGCAGGGGGTTACCAAGAGACCCAGTACTTC. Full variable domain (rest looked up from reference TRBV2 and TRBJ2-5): EPEVTQTPSHQVTQMGQEVILRCVPISNHLYFYWYRQILGQKVEFLVSFYNNEISEKSEIFDDQFSVERPDGSNFTLKIRSTKLEDSAMYFCASSWAGGYQETQYFGPGTRLLVL.